These T cell receptor beta chains were read from a single sample in a study of blood T cell repertoires in COVID-19. Method: immunoSEQ multiplex PCR; TCRdb's copy keeps in-frame clones and lacks some. This sample yields about 240,000 clones, of which roughly nine tenths are seen a single time; around 7.8% belongs to the top ten. Sequenced material: peripheral blood. The receptor set was obtained from a man in his fifties or sixties who had recovered from COVID-19. Each CDR3 is given with its conserved first and last residue. A D gene is named only where the DNA matches it firmly. Only some rows state a clone size, as once, few, many or a class for expanded clones.

CDR3: CASSSGQGGLQGYTF
DNA: TGTGCCAGCAGCTCGGGACAGGGTGGCCTGCAGGGCTACACCTTC
J: TRBJ1-2
size: .
D: TRBD1
V: TRBV7-8

CDR3: CASRLPPVATNEKLFF
DNA: TGTGCCAGCAGGTTACCGCCGGTTGCAACTAATGAAAAACTGTTTTTT
J: TRBJ1-4
size: once
D: .
V: TRBV28

CDR3: CASSLTGGNGYTF
DNA: TGTGCCAGCAGCTTGACAGGTGGTAATGGCTACACCTTC
J: TRBJ1-2
size: .
D: .
V: TRBV5-4

CDR3: CASVTMTGGGIGQPQHF
DNA: TGTGCCAGTGTCACGATGACGGGGGGCGGGATCGGTCAGCCCCAGCATTTT
J: TRBJ1-5
size: .
D: .
V: TRBV19

CDR3: CASSLYRDPIQNEQFF
DNA: TGCGCCAGCAGCCTATACCGGGATCCAATACAAAATGAGCAGTTCTTC
J: TRBJ2-1
size: few
D: .
V: TRBV5-1

CDR3: CASSSRPGTGRAAEAFF
DNA: TGTGCCAGCAGCTCTCGTCCCGGGACAGGGCGAGCGGCTGAAGCTTTCTTT
J: TRBJ1-1
size: .
D: TRBD1
V: TRBV7-9

CDR3: CASSTQGPSYEQYF
DNA: TGTGCCAGCAGTACACAGGGACCATCCTACGAGCAGTACTTC
J: TRBJ2-7
size: .
D: .
V: TRBV2

CDR3: CASSLPSRGRGSQQFF
DNA: TGTGCCAGCAGCTTACCCTCGCGGGGGCGGGGGTCGCAGCAGTTCTTC
J: TRBJ2-1
size: .
D: .
V: TRBV13

CDR3: CASSLQGTEAFF
DNA: TGTGCCAGCAGTCTACAGGGGACTGAAGCTTTCTTT
J: TRBJ1-1
size: .
D: TRBD1
V: TRBV6-6

CDR3: CASRGTRGSNQPQHF
DNA: TGTGCCAGCAGGGGCACCAGGGGTAGCAATCAGCCCCAGCATTTT
J: TRBJ1-5
size: many
D: .
V: TRBV2

CDR3: CASSLREGEGTDTQYF
DNA: TGTGCCAGCAGCCTCCGGGAGGGCGAGGGCACAGATACGCAGTATTTT
J: TRBJ2-3
size: .
D: TRBD2
V: TRBV9

CDR3: CASSQVGQGIYGYTF
DNA: TGTGCCAGCAGCCAAGTGGGGCAGGGGATCTATGGCTACACCTTC
J: TRBJ1-2
size: many
D: .
V: TRBV14

CDR3: CASSQPGQGGRKLFF
DNA: TGCGCCAGCAGCCAACCGGGACAGGGGGGAAGAAAACTGTTTTTT
J: TRBJ1-4
size: .
D: TRBD1
V: TRBV4-1

CDR3: CASSWADTRGSNQPQHF
DNA: TGTGCCAGCAGCTGGGCTGACACCAGGGGGTCCAATCAGCCCCAGCATTTT
J: TRBJ1-5
size: .
D: TRBD1
V: TRBV7-6

CDR3: CASSSTGQGAIFF
DNA: TGTGCCAGCAGCTCAACGGGACAGGGGGCTATCTTTTTT
J: TRBJ2-2
size: .
D: TRBD1
V: TRBV11-3

CDR3: CASSDSGGADTQYF
DNA: TGTGCCAGCAGTGACAGCGGGGGGGCAGATACGCAGTATTTT
J: TRBJ2-3
size: .
D: TRBD2
V: TRBV6-4

CDR3: CASSLVGTGGDTEAFF
DNA: TGTGCCAGCAGCTTGGTTGGGACAGGGGGCGATACTGAAGCTTTCTTT
J: TRBJ1-1
size: .
D: TRBD1
V: TRBV5-6

CDR3: CASSPTTDSEAFF
DNA: TGTGCCAGCTCACCTACGACGGACAGCGAAGCTTTCTTT
J: TRBJ1-1
size: .
D: .
V: TRBV18

CDR3: CASSSKRSGTVAVEQYF
DNA: TGTGCCAGCAGTTCGAAGCGATCCGGGACAGTGGCAGTCGAGCAGTACTTC
J: TRBJ2-7
size: .
D: TRBD1
V: TRBV27

CDR3: CAWIPRQSPAYEQYF
DNA: TGTGCCTGGATCCCGAGACAGAGCCCAGCCTACGAGCAGTACTTC
J: TRBJ2-7
size: .
D: .
V: TRBV30

CDR3: CASSQISTATSSYNEQFF
DNA: TGCGCCAGCAGCCAAATTTCGACAGCCACGAGCTCCTACAATGAGCAGTTCTTC
J: TRBJ2-1
size: .
D: .
V: TRBV4-1

CDR3: CASSLRRQGTGNTIYF
DNA: TGTGCCAGCAGCCTACGACGACAGGGAACTGGAAACACCATATATTTT
J: TRBJ1-3
size: .
D: TRBD1
V: TRBV11-2

CDR3: CAWSVLSIGELFF
DNA: TGTGCCTGGAGTGTACTAAGTATCGGGGAGCTGTTTTTT
J: TRBJ2-2
size: .
D: .
V: TRBV30

CDR3: CASSSGQGARSPLHF
DNA: TGTGCCAGTAGTTCGGGACAGGGGGCGCGATCACCCCTCCACTTT
J: TRBJ1-6
size: .
D: TRBD1
V: TRBV19

CDR3: CATRTGQSYEQYF
DNA: TGTGCCACCCGGACAGGGCAGTCCTACGAGCAGTACTTC
J: TRBJ2-7
size: .
D: TRBD1
V: TRBV19

CDR3: CASSQADTGMGGYTF
DNA: TGTGCCAGCAGCCAGGCCGACACAGGGATGGGAGGCTACACCTTC
J: TRBJ1-2
size: .
D: .
V: TRBV3-1/TRBV3-2

CDR3: CASTGGADKNIQYF
DNA: TGTGCCAGCACCGGAGGGGCCGACAAAAACATTCAGTACTTC
J: TRBJ2-4
size: .
D: .
V: TRBV11-1

CDR3: CASSLRGIGQPQHF
DNA: TGTGCCAGCAGCCTCAGGGGTATAGGACAGCCCCAGCATTTT
J: TRBJ1-5
size: few
D: .
V: TRBV6-5

CDR3: CASSLNSGTSGGIDTQYF
DNA: TGTGCCAGCAGCTTAAACTCCGGGACTAGCGGGGGGATAGATACGCAGTATTTT
J: TRBJ2-3
size: .
D: TRBD2
V: TRBV11-2

CDR3: CASSLPGTGNTIYF
DNA: TGTGCCAGCAGTCTTCCGGGAACTGGAAACACCATATATTTT
J: TRBJ1-3
size: once
D: .
V: TRBV5-8

CDR3: CAISGPTGSYGYTF
DNA: TGTGCCATCAGTGGACCGACAGGGAGCTATGGCTACACCTTC
J: TRBJ1-2
size: .
D: TRBD1
V: TRBV10-3

CDR3: CSVVRGYGYGYTF
DNA: TGCAGCGTTGTTAGGGGGTATGGCTATGGCTACACCTTC
J: TRBJ1-2
size: .
D: .
V: TRBV29-1

CDR3: CATSTTGGLETQYF
DNA: TGTGCCACCAGTACGACAGGGGGGTTGGAGACCCAGTACTTC
J: TRBJ2-5
size: .
D: TRBD1
V: TRBV24-1

CDR3: CASSIRAGQGSTGELFF
DNA: TGTGCCAGCAGCATACGTGCCGGACAGGGCTCCACCGGGGAGCTGTTTTTT
J: TRBJ2-2
size: .
D: TRBD1
V: TRBV11-3

CDR3: CASSWGLQNTDTQYF
DNA: TGTGCCAGCAGCTGGGGACTTCAGAACACAGATACGCAGTATTTT
J: TRBJ2-3
size: .
D: .
V: TRBV5-8

CDR3: CATSGQGDEQYF
DNA: TGTGCCACCAGTGGGCAGGGTGACGAGCAGTACTTC
J: TRBJ2-7
size: .
D: .
V: TRBV24-1

CDR3: CASSPGQGNYGYTF
DNA: TGTGCCAGTAGTCCGGGACAGGGTAACTATGGCTACACCTTC
J: TRBJ1-2
size: .
D: TRBD1
V: TRBV19

CDR3: CATSVRQGTDTQYF
DNA: TGTGCCACCAGTGTGCGACAGGGCACAGATACGCAGTATTTT
J: TRBJ2-3
size: .
D: .
V: TRBV24-1

CDR3: CARSRGGQGAAGELFF
DNA: TGTGCCCGCAGCCGGGGGGGACAGGGGGCGGCCGGGGAGCTGTTTTTT
J: TRBJ2-2
size: .
D: TRBD1
V: TRBV3-1/TRBV3-2

CDR3: CASSQVNREEGLLHF
DNA: TGTGCCAGCAGCCAAGTAAACAGGGAAGAGGGTCTCCTCCACTTT
J: TRBJ1-6
size: .
D: .
V: TRBV4-2

CDR3: CASSQDLTSGGRVQETQYF
DNA: TGTGCCAGCAGCCAAGATCTAACTAGCGGGGGCCGTGTCCAAGAGACCCAGTACTTC
J: TRBJ2-5
size: .
D: TRBD2
V: TRBV4-2

CDR3: CASSRDRGENTEAFF
DNA: TGTGCCAGTAGTAGGGACAGGGGCGAGAACACTGAAGCTTTCTTT
J: TRBJ1-1
size: .
D: TRBD1
V: TRBV19

CDR3: CASSPRGGATNEKLFF
DNA: TGTGCCAGCAGCCCCAGGGGAGGGGCCACTAATGAAAAACTGTTTTTT
J: TRBJ1-4
size: .
D: .
V: TRBV4-2

CDR3: CATSDPQTGAYNEQFF
DNA: TGTGCCACCAGTGATCCTCAGACAGGGGCCTACAATGAGCAGTTCTTC
J: TRBJ2-1
size: .
D: TRBD1
V: TRBV24-1

CDR3: CASSARTTLNIQYF
DNA: TGTGCCAGTAGTGCACGGACTACCCTTAACATTCAGTACTTC
J: TRBJ2-4
size: .
D: .
V: TRBV19

CDR3: CASSVLAASGVDEQFF
DNA: TGTGCCAGCAGCGTTCTGGCGGCTAGCGGGGTCGATGAGCAGTTCTTC
J: TRBJ2-1
size: once
D: TRBD2
V: TRBV9

CDR3: CSARRTSGQFF
DNA: TGCAGTGCCCGAAGGACTAGCGGTCAGTTCTTC
J: TRBJ2-1
size: .
D: TRBD2
V: TRBV20-1

CDR3: CASSYILTPQETQYF
DNA: TGTGCCAGCAGCTATATTCTCACCCCGCAGGAGACCCAGTACTTC
J: TRBJ2-5
size: .
D: .
V: TRBV5-6

CDR3: CASSVTGIRSTNTGELFF
DNA: TGCGCCAGCAGCGTGACAGGTATACGTAGCACGAACACCGGGGAGCTGTTTTTT
J: TRBJ2-2
size: few
D: .
V: TRBV5-1

CDR3: CASSPTSGAFQETQYF
DNA: TGTGCCAGCAGTCCTACTAGCGGGGCCTTCCAAGAGACCCAGTACTTC
J: TRBJ2-5
size: .
D: TRBD2
V: TRBV2

CDR3: CASSIGRGHTDTQYF
DNA: TGTGCCAGTAGTATAGGAAGAGGCCACACAGATACGCAGTATTTT
J: TRBJ2-3
size: .
D: .
V: TRBV19

CDR3: CASSERGADNSPLHF
DNA: TGTGCCAGCAGTGAAAGGGGCGCGGATAATTCACCCCTCCACTTT
J: TRBJ1-6
size: .
D: .
V: TRBV25-1

CDR3: CASSPLGGPYEQYF
DNA: TGCGCCAGCAGCCCACTTGGGGGCCCCTACGAGCAGTACTTC
J: TRBJ2-7
size: .
D: .
V: TRBV5-1